These 16 T cell receptor beta chains originate from one sample sequenced in a study of post-analysis software for immune sequencing data. Broader study findings: Controls had lower frequencies than patients of five TRBV segments, which included TRBV5-6, TRBV5-1 and TRBV20-1.

These receptors have no known antigen. Each TCR beta cDNA library carried unique molecular identifiers. TCRdb passed the PCR reads through MiXCR, listing each CDR3 protein once. The sample lists hundreds of thousands of distinct CDR3 sequences; 59% were seen once. Sequencing used blood. These receptors all stem from a girl aged 2 to 9 with multiple sclerosis.

At least ten counts were recorded for this clonotype. The gene calls are TRBV29-1 and TRBJ2-7, with no clear D. This CDR3 has 11 residues. Germline lookup yields CDR1 SQVTM and CDR2 ANQGSEA. Trimming removed 5 bases at V and 1 base at J, with 6 bases between. DNA for the CDR3: TGCAGCGTTTCAGATTCCTACGAGCAGTACTTC. Protein: CSVSDSYEQYF.

The J gene is TRBJ2-1, the V gene TRBV2, with D perhaps assigned TRBD1 or TRBD2 (5 bases each). The CDR3 loop spans 14 amino acids. From germline, CDR1 is SNHLY and CDR2 FYNNEI. V was clipped by 6 bases and J by 4 bases, with 13 bases between them. The CDR3: CASRAGAVYNEQFF. DNA of the CDR3: TGTGCCAGCAGGGCCGGGGCCGTATACAATGAGCAGTTCTTC.

The CDR3 loop reads CSVAPGQGFYEQYF. DNA for the CDR3: TGCAGCGTTGCACCGGGACAGGGGTTCTACGAGCAGTACTTC. The chain carries TRBV29-1 and TRBJ2-7, with 10 nucleotides matching TRBD1. Germline V CDR1 and CDR2: SQVTM, ANQGSEA. J was trimmed by 3 bases and V by 4 bases; bases with no gene match: 6. The CDR3 has 14 amino acids.

The chain links TRBV5-1 to TRBJ2-4, with D perhaps matching TRBD1 (6 bases). Trimming took off 4 bases at V and 6 bases at J, with 17 bases between the two ends. The V gene's germline CDR1 is SGHRS and CDR2 YFSETQ. CDR3 length: 15 amino acids. Here the CDR3 reads CASSTDPGDGNIQYF. For the CDR3, the DNA is TGCGCCAGCAGCACCGACCCAGGGGACGGAAACATTCAGTACTTC.

CDR3 protein: CATSDNLRIPGQPYEQYF. CDR3 coding DNA: TGTGCCACCAGTGATAACCTACGTATCCCGGGTCAGCCCTACGAGCAGTACTTC. V is TRBV24-1 and J is TRBJ2-7; D gene ambiguous. CDR3 length: 18 residues. The germline CDR1 and CDR2 sequences are KGHDR and SFDVKD. V shed 3 bases and J shed 2 bases, with 22 bases lying between them.

V is TRBV12-3 or TRBV12-4 and J is TRBJ1-6; no clear D gene. V dropped 5 bases and J dropped 9 bases, with 11 bases sitting between them. The CDR3 runs 13 residues. The CDR3 sequence: CASSVSQSSPLHF. The CDR3 DNA sequence: TGTGCCAGCAGTGTGTCACAGAGTTCACCCCTCCACTTT.

This clonotype has a handful of counts. The chain employs TRBV29-1 and TRBJ2-7, with a tentative D call TRBD1 (6 bases). With 7 bases removed from V and 5 bases from J, the gap between germline ends came to 12 bases. The CDR3 runs 11 residues. Germline CDR1 SQVTM, CDR2 ANQGSEA. CDR3 residues: CSAGTRDEQYF. DNA of the CDR3: TGCAGCGCAGGGACAAGAGACGAGCAGTACTTC.

The chain uses TRBV29-1 and TRBJ1-1, with 7 bases lining up with TRBD1. The germline V gene encodes CDR1 SQVTM and CDR2 ANQGSEA. This CDR3 spans 13 amino acids. The trim removed 6 bases at V and 2 bases at J, leaving 6 bases unmatched. CDR3 sequence: CSVVDRTNTEAFF. CDR3 bases: TGCAGCGTCGTGGACAGGACCAACACTGAAGCTTTCTTT.

This chain joins TRBV6-5 and TRBJ1-4; TRBD1 aligns across 7 bases. The CDR3 runs 14 residues. V was pared by 10 bases and J by 3 bases, with 8 bases of the junction left unmatched. From germline, CDR1 is MNHEY and CDR2 SVGAGI. CDR3 in DNA: TGTGCCACCGGCAGGGGGGCCGCTAATGAAAAACTGTTTTTT. It specifies CATGRGAANEKLFF.

The rearrangement uses TRBV7-9 and TRBJ2-3; a possible D gene is TRBD1 (7 bases). Trimming removed 5 bases from V and 4 bases from J, with 16 bases in between. CDR3 length: 15 residues. Germline CDR1 and CDR2: SEHNR and FQNEAQ (reference sequence). The DNA for the CDR3 is TGTGCCAGCAGCCCTAGACAGGGAGGCGCAGATACGCAGTATTTT. Its translation: CASSPRQGGADTQYF.

The chain uses TRBV6-1 and TRBJ2-5; D is unclear. The end of the DNA aligns better with TRBJ2-7, so the J call may be wrong. Germline CDR1 MNHNS, CDR2 SASEGT. The CDR3 is 15 amino acids. CDR3 coding DNA: TGTGCCAGCAGTGAAGCCCTTTCCAGCAGGTACGAGCAGTACTTC. Its protein is CASSEALSSRYEQYF.

The rearrangement joins TRBV12-3 or TRBV12-4 to TRBJ2-2; weak D call: TRBD2 (6 bases). This CDR3 region has 13 residues. Trimming stripped 8 bases from V and 6 bases from J, with 13 bases between. The CDR3 region has the DNA TGTGCCAGCGGGGAGGCTTCGGCCGGGGAGCTGTTTTTT. This translates into CASGEASAGELFF.

This chain links TRBV20-1 with TRBJ2-7; 13 nucleotides match TRBD2. The end of the DNA aligns better with TRBJ2-5, so the J call may be wrong. Germline V gene lookup returns CDR1 DFQATT and CDR2 SNEGSKA (reference sequence). The CDR3 sequence is 15 residues long. Here the CDR3 reads CSARVTSGGGETQYF. Written as DNA, the CDR3 is TGCAGTGCTAGAGTTACTAGCGGGGGGGGGGAGACCCAGTACTTC.

The chain employs TRBV5-1 and TRBJ2-5, with D perhaps being TRBD1 or TRBD2 (5 bases each). Between the trimmed V and J ends, which lost 6 bases and 3 bases, there was a span of 15 bases. This CDR3 is 14 amino acids long. CDR1 is SGHRS and CDR2 is YFSETQ in the germline V gene. The CDR3, as DNA: TGCGCCAGCATGTCCAGGGAGTTAAAAGAGACCCAGTACTTC. This sequence encodes CASMSRELKETQYF.

This chain joins TRBV5-1 and TRBJ2-7; 11 nucleotides match TRBD1. The germline V gene encodes CDR1 SGHRS and CDR2 YFSETQ. The CDR3 sequence is 14 residues long. After removal of 4 bases from V and 5 bases from J, the junction contained 5 bases not matched to a gene. The CDR3 region is CASSDGTGGNEQYF. The CDR3 region has the DNA TGCGCCAGCAGCGATGGGACAGGGGGGAACGAGCAGTACTTC.

This chain links TRBV6-2 or TRBV6-3 with TRBJ1-2; no reliable D call. This CDR3 contains 12 residues. V dropped 4 bases and J dropped 6 bases, with 9 bases sitting between them. Looked up from germline, CDR1 is MNHEY and CDR2 is SVGEGT. The CDR3 is CASSSLFDGYTF. CDR3 DNA: TGTGCCAGCAGTTCTCTTTTCGATGGCTACACCTTC.